The present T cell receptor (beta chain) was sequenced within a study of control samples from healthy donors and cancer patients. Looked up from germline, CDR1 is SGHDT and CDR2 is YYEEEE. This CDR3 comprises 13 residues. With regard to this clone: An end of the junction does not agree with germline; a read error may underlie this.

Assay: immunoSEQ multiplex PCR; the TCRdb copy retains only in-frame clones and omits some. Here the sample spans just over 150,000 clones, about 94% being singletons. Source material: blood. The chain joins TRBV5-6 to TRBJ1-3; no reliable D call. The sequence derives from a middle-aged woman in good health. The CDR3: CASSLIQAKTGDF. The CDR3 DNA reads TGTGCCAGCAGCTTAATTCAGGCAAAAACGGGCGATTTT.